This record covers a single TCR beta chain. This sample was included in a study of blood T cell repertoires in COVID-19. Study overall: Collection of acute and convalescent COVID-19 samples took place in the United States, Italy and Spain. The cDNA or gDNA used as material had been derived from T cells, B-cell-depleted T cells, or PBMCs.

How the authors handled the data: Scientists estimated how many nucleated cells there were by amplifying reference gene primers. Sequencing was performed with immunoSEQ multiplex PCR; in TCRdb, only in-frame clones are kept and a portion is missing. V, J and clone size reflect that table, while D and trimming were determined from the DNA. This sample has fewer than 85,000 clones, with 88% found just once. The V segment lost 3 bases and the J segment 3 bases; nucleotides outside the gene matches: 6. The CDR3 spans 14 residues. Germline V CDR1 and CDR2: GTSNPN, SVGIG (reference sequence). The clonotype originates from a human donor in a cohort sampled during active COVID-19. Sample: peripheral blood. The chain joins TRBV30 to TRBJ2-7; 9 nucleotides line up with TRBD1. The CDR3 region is CAWSLGQGIYEQYF. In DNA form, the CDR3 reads TGTGCCTGGAGCTTGGGACAGGGAATCTACGAGCAGTACTTC.